These T cell receptor beta chains were read from a single sample in a study of blood T cell repertoires in COVID-19. The data were produced by immunoSEQ multiplex PCR, yet TCRdb's version contains in-frame clones alone and is incomplete. The top ten clones hold roughly 2.5% of a sample with 190,000 or so clones, 85% to 90% of them seen once. Sequenced sample: peripheral blood. The receptors stem from a man aged 35-49 years with active or convalescent COVID-19. The CDR3 runs from the conserved cysteine through the conserved F or W. D genes are given only for firm matches. The listing skips clone size in some rows; elsewhere it reads once, few, many or a size class.

len	abundance	v_gene	j_gene	d_gene	CDR3nt	CDR3aa
13	few	TRBV12-3/TRBV12-4	TRBJ1-1	NA	TGTGCCAGCAGTCGAAATCGCGGCACTGAAGCTTTCTTT	CASSRNRGTEAFF
12	NA	TRBV30	TRBJ1-1	NA	TGTGCCTGGAGGACAGAGAGAACTGAAGCTTTCTTT	CAWRTERTEAFF
13	NA	TRBV29-1	TRBJ2-5	NA	TGCAGCGTTGCGCGGGGTCCCCAAGAGACCCAGTACTTC	CSVARGPQETQYF
16	NA	TRBV5-1	TRBJ2-3	TRBD1	TGCGCCAGCGGTCCCGGGACAGCGGACCCCACAGATACGCAGTATTTT	CASGPGTADPTDTQYF
13	NA	TRBV12-3/TRBV12-4	TRBJ1-1	TRBD1	TGTGCCAGCAGTACTGGGACAGGCCTTCGAGCTTTCTTT	CASSTGTGLRAFF
13	few	TRBV12-3/TRBV12-4	TRBJ2-1	NA	TGTGCCAGCACCCGGGGGTCCTACAATGAGCAGTTCTTC	CASTRGSYNEQFF
12	NA	TRBV3-1/TRBV3-2	TRBJ2-3	NA	TGTGCCAGCAGCCAAGAGGCCGTTACGCAGTATTTT	CASSQEAVTQYF
15	NA	TRBV5-6	TRBJ1-1	TRBD1	TGTGCCAGCAGCCCTACAGGGGGACGGGTAACTGAAGCTTTCTTT	CASSPTGGRVTEAFF
15	NA	TRBV15	TRBJ1-5	NA	TGTGCCACCAGCAGAGATAGGTCACAGCATCAGCCCCAGCATTTT	CATSRDRSQHQPQHF
16	NA	TRBV6-6	TRBJ2-7	NA	TGTGCCAGCAGTTATCCCACGACAGGCTCCTCGGGCGAGCAGTACTTC	CASSYPTTGSSGEQYF
15	NA	TRBV7-7	TRBJ2-5	TRBD2	TGTGCTAGCAGCTTAGGTAGCGGGGGTCAAGAGACCCAGTACTTC	CASSLGSGGQETQYF
12	NA	TRBV12-3/TRBV12-4	TRBJ2-1	NA	TGTGCCAGCAGTTTTGTGGCGGCTGAGCAGTTCTTC	CASSFVAAEQFF
13	NA	TRBV10-1	TRBJ1-1	NA	TGCGCCAGCAGCCGGAAATCGGGTAGTGAAGCTTTCTTT	CASSRKSGSEAFF
15	few	TRBV11-2	TRBJ2-7	TRBD2	TGTGCCAGCAGCTCCCTAAGCGGGGGGGCTTACGAGCAGTACTTC	CASSSLSGGAYEQYF
13	NA	TRBV9	TRBJ1-1	NA	TGTGCCAGCAGCGCCGTGGACACCGTTGAAGCTTTCTTT	CASSAVDTVEAFF
14	NA	TRBV9	TRBJ1-1	TRBD1	TGTGCCAGCAGCGAAACCGGGACAGAAGCCAAAGCTTTCTTT	CASSETGTEAKAFF
15	NA	TRBV5-1	TRBJ2-5	TRBD1	TGCGCCAGCAGCCTTCAGACAGGGGCCATGGAGACCCAGTACTTC	CASSLQTGAMETQYF
13	NA	TRBV7-9	TRBJ1-4	NA	TGTGCCAGCAGTTTCGGGACACATGAAAAACTGTTTTTT	CASSFGTHEKLFF
15	NA	TRBV7-2	TRBJ2-5	NA	TGTGCCAGCAGCTTAGCTTCGACAGGCGAGGAGACCCAGTACTTC	CASSLASTGEETQYF
13	NA	TRBV12-3/TRBV12-4	TRBJ1-1	NA	TGTGCCAGCAGTTTTGGAGCGAACACTGAAGCTTTCTTT	CASSFGANTEAFF
15	NA	TRBV28	TRBJ2-5	NA	TGTGCCAGCAGCTCCGTAGGCCGGACACAAGAGACCCAGTACTTC	CASSSVGRTQETQYF
15	few	TRBV27	TRBJ1-6	NA	TGTGCCAGCAGCCGATTCTACCCCTATGGTTCACCCCTCCACTTT	CASSRFYPYGSPLHF
15	NA	TRBV4-2	TRBJ1-1	TRBD1	TGTGCCAGCAGCCAAGCTGACAGGGGGAAAGCTGAAGCTTTCTTT	CASSQADRGKAEAFF
14	NA	TRBV7-9	TRBJ2-2	NA	TGTGCCAGCAGCCAGTTCAGGGGCGGCGGGGAGCTGTTTTTT	CASSQFRGGGELFF
17	NA	TRBV5-1	TRBJ1-1	NA	TGCGCCAGCAGCTTCGGAGTAACAGGGCCAATGAACACTGAAGCTTTCTTT	CASSFGVTGPMNTEAFF
17	NA	TRBV24-1	TRBJ2-3	TRBD2	TGTGCCACCAATGGGTCTTTCGGGGGGTCTAGCACAGATACGCAGTATTTT	CATNGSFGGSSTDTQYF
14	NA	TRBV5-1	TRBJ1-1	TRBD1	TGCGCCAGCAGCTTGACAGGGGGCGCTTCTGAAGCTTTCTTT	CASSLTGGASEAFF
13	NA	TRBV7-8	TRBJ2-1	NA	TGTGCCAGCAGCTCGGGACTGTACAATGAGCAGTTCTTC	CASSSGLYNEQFF
16	NA	TRBV30	TRBJ2-1	TRBD2	TGTGCCTGGAGAGCCCCGGGGGGGCGAAAGTACAATGAGCAGTTCTTC	CAWRAPGGRKYNEQFF
18	NA	TRBV14	TRBJ2-1	TRBD2	TGTGCCAGCAGCCAGGGAGGGACTAGCGGGCACCTACGCAATGAGCAGTTCTTC	CASSQGGTSGHLRNEQFF
15	NA	TRBV10-2	TRBJ2-6	NA	TGCGCCAGCAGTGGTTCAGGTTCTGGGGCCAACGTCCTGACTTTC	CASSGSGSGANVLTF
16	once	TRBV3-1/TRBV3-2	TRBJ2-3	NA	TGTGCCAGCAGCACCGGGACGGTTAAAGGGGGAGATACGCAGTATTTT	CASSTGTVKGGDTQYF